The entry below describes one TCR beta chain. TCRdb called the PCR reads again in MiXCR, with one record for every CDR3 protein. This sample yields 15,000 to 20,000 distinct CDR3 sequences, of which around 50% are seen a single time; roughly 34% belongs to the top ten. Per germline, CDR1 SGHAT and CDR2 FQDESV (reference sequence). This CDR3 spans 14 amino acids. The ends lost 5 bases at V and 4 bases at J; junction bases unmatched: 6. This record belongs to a study of CD4 and CD8 cells across lung adenocarcinoma regions. The sample comprised CD8+ T cells from the margin of a lung tumor. The TCR sequence derives from a male donor with lung adenocarcinoma. The CD4 and CD8 labels of this study may be unreliable. V usage is TRBV11-1 and J usage is TRBJ2-5; 8 positions agree with TRBD1. This CDR3 is CASSHGQGRETQYF. The CDR3 DNA reads TGTGCCAGCAGCCACGGACAGGGCCGAGAGACCCAGTACTTC.